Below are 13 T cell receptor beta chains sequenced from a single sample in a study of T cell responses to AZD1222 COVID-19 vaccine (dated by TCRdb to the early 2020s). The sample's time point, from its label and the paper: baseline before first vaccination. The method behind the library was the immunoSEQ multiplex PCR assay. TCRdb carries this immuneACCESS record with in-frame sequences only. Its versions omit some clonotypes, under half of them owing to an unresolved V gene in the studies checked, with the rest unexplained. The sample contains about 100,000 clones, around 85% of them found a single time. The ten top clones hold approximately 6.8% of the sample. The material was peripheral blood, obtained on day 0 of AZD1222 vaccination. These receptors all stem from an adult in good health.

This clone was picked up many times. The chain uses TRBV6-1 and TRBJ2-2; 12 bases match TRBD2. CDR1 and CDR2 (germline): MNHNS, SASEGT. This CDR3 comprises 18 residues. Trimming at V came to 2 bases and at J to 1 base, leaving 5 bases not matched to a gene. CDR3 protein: CASSELAGGLMNTGELFF. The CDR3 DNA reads TGTGCCAGCAGTGAACTAGCGGGGGGGCTCATGAACACCGGGGAGCTGTTTTTT.

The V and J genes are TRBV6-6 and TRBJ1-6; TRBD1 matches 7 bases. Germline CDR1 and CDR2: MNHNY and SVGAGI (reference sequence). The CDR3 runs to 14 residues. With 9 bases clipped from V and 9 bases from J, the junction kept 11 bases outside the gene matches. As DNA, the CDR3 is TGTGCCAGTACCCTACAGGGGATGAGTTCACCCCTCCACTTT. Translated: CASTLQGMSSPLHF.

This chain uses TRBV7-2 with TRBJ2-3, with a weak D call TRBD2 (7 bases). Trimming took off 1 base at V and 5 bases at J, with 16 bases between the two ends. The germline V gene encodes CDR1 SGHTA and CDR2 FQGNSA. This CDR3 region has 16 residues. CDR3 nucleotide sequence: TGTACCAGCAGCTTAGTAAGGGAGGGGGGTGGAGATACGCAGTATTTT. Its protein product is CTSSLVREGGGDTQYF.

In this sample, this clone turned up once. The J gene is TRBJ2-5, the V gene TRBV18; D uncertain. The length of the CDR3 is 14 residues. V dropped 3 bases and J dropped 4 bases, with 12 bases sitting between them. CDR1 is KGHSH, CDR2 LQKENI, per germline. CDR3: CASSPTYRVETQYF. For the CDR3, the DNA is TGTGCCAGCTCACCCACATATAGGGTAGAGACCCAGTACTTC.

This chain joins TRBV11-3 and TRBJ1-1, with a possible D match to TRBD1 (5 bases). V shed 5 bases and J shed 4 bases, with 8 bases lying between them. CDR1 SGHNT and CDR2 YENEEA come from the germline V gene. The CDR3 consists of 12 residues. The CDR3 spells CASSRQLTEAFF. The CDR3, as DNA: TGTGCCAGCAGCCGACAGCTCACTGAAGCTTTCTTT.

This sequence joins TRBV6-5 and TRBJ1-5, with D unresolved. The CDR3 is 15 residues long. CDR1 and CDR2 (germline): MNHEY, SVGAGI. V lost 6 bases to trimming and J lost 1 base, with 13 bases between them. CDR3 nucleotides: TGTGCCAGCAGCCCAACTCCTGGGAGCAATCAGCCCCAGCATTTT. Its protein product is CASSPTPGSNQPQHF.

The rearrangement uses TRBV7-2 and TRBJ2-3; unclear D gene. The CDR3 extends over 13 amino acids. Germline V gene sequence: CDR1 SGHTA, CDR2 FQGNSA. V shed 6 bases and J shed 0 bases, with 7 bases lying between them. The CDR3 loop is CASRSPSTDTQYF. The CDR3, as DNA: TGTGCCAGCAGATCTCCTAGCACAGATACGCAGTATTTT.

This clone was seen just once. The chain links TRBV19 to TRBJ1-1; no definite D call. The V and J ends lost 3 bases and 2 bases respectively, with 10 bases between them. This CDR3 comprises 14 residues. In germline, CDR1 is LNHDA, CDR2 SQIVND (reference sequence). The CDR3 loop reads CASSILGSNTEAFF. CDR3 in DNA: TGTGCCAGTAGTATCTTAGGGTCCAACACTGAAGCTTTCTTT.

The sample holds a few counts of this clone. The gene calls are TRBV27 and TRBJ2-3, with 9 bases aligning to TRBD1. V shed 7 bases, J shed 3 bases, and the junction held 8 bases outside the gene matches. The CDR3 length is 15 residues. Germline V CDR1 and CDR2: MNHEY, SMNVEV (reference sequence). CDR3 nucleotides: TGTGCCAGCAAACTCTGGACAGGGGTTACAGATACGCAGTATTTT. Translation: CASKLWTGVTDTQYF.

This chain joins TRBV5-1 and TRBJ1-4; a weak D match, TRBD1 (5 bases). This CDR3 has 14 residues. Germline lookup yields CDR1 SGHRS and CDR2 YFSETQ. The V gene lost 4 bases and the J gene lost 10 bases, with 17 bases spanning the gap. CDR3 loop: CASSNPRDVGKLFF. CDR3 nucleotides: TGCGCCAGCAGCAACCCCCGGGACGTTGGAAAACTGTTTTTT.

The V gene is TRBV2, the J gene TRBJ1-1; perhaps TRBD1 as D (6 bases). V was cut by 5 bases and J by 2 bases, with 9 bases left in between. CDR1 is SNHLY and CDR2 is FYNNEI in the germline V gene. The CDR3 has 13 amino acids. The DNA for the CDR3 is TGTGCCAGCAGTCAGGACAGAAACACTGAAGCTTTCTTT. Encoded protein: CASSQDRNTEAFF.

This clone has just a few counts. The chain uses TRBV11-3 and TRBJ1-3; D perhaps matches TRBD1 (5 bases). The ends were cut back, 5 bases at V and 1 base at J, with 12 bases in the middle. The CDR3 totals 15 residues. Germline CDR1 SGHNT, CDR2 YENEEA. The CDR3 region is CASSRNGGSGNTIYF. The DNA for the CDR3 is TGTGCCAGCAGCAGGAATGGGGGATCTGGAAACACCATATATTTT.

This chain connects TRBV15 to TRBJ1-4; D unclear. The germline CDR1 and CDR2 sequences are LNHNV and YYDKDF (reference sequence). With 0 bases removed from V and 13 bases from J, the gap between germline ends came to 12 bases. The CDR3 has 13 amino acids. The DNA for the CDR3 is TGTGCCACCAGCAGAGACACTGCCGGGAGACTGTTTTTT. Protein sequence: CATSRDTAGRLFF.